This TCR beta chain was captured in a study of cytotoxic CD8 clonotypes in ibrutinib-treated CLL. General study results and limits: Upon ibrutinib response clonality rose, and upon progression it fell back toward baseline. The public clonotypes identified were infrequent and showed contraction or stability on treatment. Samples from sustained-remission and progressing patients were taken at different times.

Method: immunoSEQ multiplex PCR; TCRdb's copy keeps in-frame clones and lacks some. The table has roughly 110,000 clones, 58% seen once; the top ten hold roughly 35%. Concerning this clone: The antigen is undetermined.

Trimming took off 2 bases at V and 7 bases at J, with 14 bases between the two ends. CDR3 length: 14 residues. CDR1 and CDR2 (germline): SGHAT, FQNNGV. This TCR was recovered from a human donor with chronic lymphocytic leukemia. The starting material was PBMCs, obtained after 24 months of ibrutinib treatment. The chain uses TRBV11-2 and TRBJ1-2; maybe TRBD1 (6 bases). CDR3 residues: CASSLLGGPIGYTF. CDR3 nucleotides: TGTGCCAGCAGCTTACTCGGGGGCCCTATTGGCTACACCTTC.